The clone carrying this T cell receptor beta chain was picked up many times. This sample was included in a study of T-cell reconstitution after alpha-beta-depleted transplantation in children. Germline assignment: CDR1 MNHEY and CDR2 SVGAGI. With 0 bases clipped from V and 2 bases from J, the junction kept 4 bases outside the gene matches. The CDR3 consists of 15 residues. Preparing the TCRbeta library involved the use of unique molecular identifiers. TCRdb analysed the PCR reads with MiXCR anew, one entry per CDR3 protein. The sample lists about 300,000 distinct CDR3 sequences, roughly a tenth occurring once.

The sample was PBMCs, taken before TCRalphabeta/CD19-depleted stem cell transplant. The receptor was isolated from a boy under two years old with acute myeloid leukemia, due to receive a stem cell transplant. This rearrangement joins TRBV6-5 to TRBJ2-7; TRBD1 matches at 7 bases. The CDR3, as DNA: TGTGCCAGCAGTTACTCGTTTCAGGGGGCCTACGAGCAGTACTTC. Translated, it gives CASSYSFQGAYEQYF.